Below are 7 T cell receptor beta chains sequenced from a single sample in a study of T cells after yellow fever vaccination (dated by TCRdb to between 2018 and 2021). Libraries were constructed by 5' RACE. Sequenced using an Illumina HiSeq 2500. Clones were called with MiXCR by TCRdb after fastp trimmed the public reads at Q25, and only in-frame beta chains were retained. Merged by CDR3 protein, the rows form single entries marked with the most common genes and DNA. In all, the sample holds a few hundred thousand distinct CDR3 sequences, and roughly 7.5% of those were seen once. Approximately 16% of the sample rests with the top ten. The treatment or condition label on this specimen signifies: live attenuated yellow fever vaccine strain. The sequencing here drew on PBMCs, taken 35 to 50 days after the first yellow fever vaccination. All receptors derive from a man between 18 and 35 years old who received the YFV17D yellow fever vaccine.

The chain is built from TRBV20-1 and TRBJ2-5; 7 nucleotides match TRBD2. CDR3 length: 12 amino acids. The germline V gene has CDR1 DFQATT and CDR2 SNEGSKA (reference sequence). The V and J ends lost 5 bases and 5 bases, in that order; junction bases with no gene match: 5. The CDR3 coding sequence is TGCAGTGCTCCCCTCGGGGGGGAGACCCAGTACTTC. This gives the protein CSAPLGGETQYF.

This clonotype was seen more than once but under ten times. The V call is TRBV6-5, the J call TRBJ2-5; D is possibly TRBD1 or TRBD2 (5 bases each). The germline V and J ends were trimmed by 0 bases and 5 bases, with 10 bases remaining between them. The CDR3 sequence is 14 residues long. Germline CDR1 and CDR2: MNHEY and SVGAGI. The CDR3 sequence: CASSYSGARETQYF. As DNA, the CDR3 is TGTGCCAGCAGTTACTCCGGGGCCCGGGAGACCCAGTACTTC.

The J gene is TRBJ1-2, the V gene TRBV25-1; 8 bases map to TRBD1. The ends lost 4 bases at V and 3 bases at J; junction bases unmatched: 10. This CDR3 has 16 amino acids. Germline V lookup: CDR1 MGHDK, CDR2 SYGVNS. The CDR3 DNA is TGTGCCAGCAGTGGCACAGGGGGGGCTGAGGACTATGGCTACACCTTC. It encodes CASSGTGGAEDYGYTF.

This clonotype was counted ten times or more. The chain couples TRBV29-1 to TRBJ1-2, with D uncertain. Germline CDR1 and CDR2: SQVTM and ANQGSEA. Trimming removed 4 bases from V and 2 bases from J, with 8 bases in between. The CDR3 consists of 12 residues. The CDR3 spells CSVAAENYGYTF. The CDR3 region has the DNA TGCAGCGTTGCGGCGGAGAACTATGGCTACACCTTC. The variable domain in full, completed from reference TRBV29-1 and TRBJ1-2, reads SAVISQKPSRDICQRGTSLTIQCQVDSQVTMMFWYRQQPGQSLTLIATANQGSEATYESGFVIDKFPISRPNLTFSTLTVSNMSPEDSSIYLCSVAAENYGYTFGSGTRLTVV.

This clonotype was found many times. V and J are TRBV4-3 and TRBJ2-3; D possibly corresponds to TRBD2 (7 bases). This CDR3 region has 17 residues. Germline values: CDR1 LGHNA, CDR2 YSLEER. The V end was cut by 1 base, the J end by 2 bases, with 16 bases between. The DNA for the CDR3 is TGCGCCAGCAGCCAAGGTTCTGCGGGGGCTTACACAGATACGCAGTATTTT. Protein: CASSQGSAGAYTDTQYF.

The chain carries TRBV4-3 and TRBJ1-4, with TRBD1 matching 9 bases. The V gene's germline CDR1 is LGHNA and CDR2 YSLEER. V was clipped by 4 bases and J by 7 bases; unmatched bases: 4. The CDR3 has 14 residues. The CDR3 loop reads CASSPGQGFEKLFF. CDR3 nucleotide sequence: TGCGCCAGCAGCCCGGGACAGGGTTTTGAAAAACTGTTTTTT.

J is TRBJ2-2 and V is TRBV24-1; D not certain. Per the germline V gene, CDR1 is KGHDR and CDR2 is SFDVKD. This CDR3 region has 12 residues. V was cut by 8 bases and J by 1 base, with 4 bases left in between. The CDR3 DNA reads as TGTGCCACCAACGGGAACACCGGGGAGCTGTTTTTT. Its protein product is CATNGNTGELFF.